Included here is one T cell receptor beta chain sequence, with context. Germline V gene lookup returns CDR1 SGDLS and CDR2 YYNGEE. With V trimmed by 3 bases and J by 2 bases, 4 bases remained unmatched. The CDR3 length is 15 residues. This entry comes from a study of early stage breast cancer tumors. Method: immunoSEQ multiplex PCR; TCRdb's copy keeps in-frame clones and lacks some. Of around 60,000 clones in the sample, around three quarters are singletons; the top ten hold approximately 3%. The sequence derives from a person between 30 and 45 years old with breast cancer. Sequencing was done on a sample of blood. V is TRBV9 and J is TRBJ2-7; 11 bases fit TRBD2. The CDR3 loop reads CASSDGTSGPYEQYF. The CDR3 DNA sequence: TGTGCCAGCAGCGACGGGACTAGCGGACCCTACGAGCAGTACTTC.